This TCR beta chain was captured in a study of cytomegalovirus exposure and HLA in healthy donors. Germline V CDR1 and CDR2: SGHTA, FQGNSA. This CDR3 spans 16 amino acids. The trim removed 5 bases at V and 6 bases at J, leaving 10 bases unmatched. In regard to this clone: The antigen remains unidentified.

The PCR had 60 Vbeta and 13 Jbeta primers. Only in-frame clones appear in the TCRdb table, and some are missing; sequencing was by immunoSEQ multiplex PCR. The sample holds roughly 45,000 clones, roughly 60% seen once. Study-level results: Researchers reported from a later analysis that most CMV-associated TCR beta chains appeared HLA-restricted.

The sequencing input was PBMCs. The chain combines TRBV7-2 with TRBJ2-7, with 13 positions matching TRBD2. The sequence came from a human donor in good health. The DNA for the CDR3 is TGTGCCAGCAGCCCCCCGGGACTAGCGGGGCTTTCCGAGCAGTACTTC. Amino acids: CASSPPGLAGLSEQYF.